Listed here is a single T cell receptor (beta chain). The antigen this receptor binds is unknown. Base qualities were left out, and no much larger clone turns up one base away. During colonoscopy, one to two pinch biopsies were obtained from the rectum for research. Before the diagnostic colonoscopy, none of the ulcerative colitis patients had been given any immunosuppressive medication. Rectal biopsies were digested with proteinase K before DNA isolation. The Wizard kit (Promega) was used to extract genomic DNA from blood and intestinal samples. The sample originates from a study of pediatric ulcerative colitis (dated by TCRdb to the late 2010s). Some background on the complete study: Seven ulcerative colitis patients had pancolitis and two had left-sided colitis, with histology consistent with ulcerative colitis in all. From nine newly diagnosed, treatment-naive pediatric ulcerative colitis patients and a handful of non-IBD control children, paired blood and rectal samples were collected. The Pediatric Ulcerative Colitis Activity Index classified a couple of patients as having mild disease, several as having moderate disease and three as having acute severe colitis. What the research found in general, with its limitations: For technical reasons, the blood samples of a couple of patients yielded substantially fewer templates, so those samples were excluded from the blood-rectal overlap analysis. Because repertoires were derived from total lymphocyte DNA, patterns in rare subsets such as regulatory T cells may not have been reflected. T cells from blood may have been included in the rectal pinch biopsies, particularly in patients with overt colitis. Compared with controls, ulcerative colitis patients showed significantly higher autologous blood-rectal clonal overlap, a finding that suggests increased T cell trafficking to inflamed tissue. Controls, mild-moderate and acute severe colitis patients were separated by rectal repertoire features, and reduced rectal diversity due to clonal expansions was observed in acute severe colitis. The healthy control group was small, with only a few individuals. Two rectal CDR3 clonotypes were present in all ulcerative colitis patients and in none of the controls.

Through the immunoSEQ TRB Survey service, multiplex V and J primers were used to amplify rearranged CDR3 beta regions from genomic DNA. To keep sequencing depth the same across samples, survey-level depth of up to 500,000 reads per sample was applied. Libraries were purified and pooled, and sequencing was performed on Illumina technology. From the authors' description of their analysis: Productive clonality, sample overlap, pairwise scatters, CDR3 beta length, V/D/J gene usage and productiveness were all assessed with the immunoSEQ online tools. Calculated diversity was defined as the number of unique rearrangements divided by total templates times 100, and Shannon and Simpson indices were additionally computed. Principal component analysis was performed on Z-score normalized data with the R prcomp function and the ggbiplot package. Blood-rectal clonal overlap within each subject was quantified with Morisita's index. The clones in this table, taken by TCRdb from immuneACCESS, are in-frame only. Not every clone is retained; where verified, under half of the shortfall comes from an unresolved V gene, and the cause of the rest is unknown. The V and J calls and clone size are taken from that table; D and trimming were inferred from the DNA. For this sample the table gives more than 40,000 clones, of which more than 60% were detected only once. 3% to 4.5% of the sample comes from the top ten.

CDR1 and CDR2 are drawn from the germline V gene (reference sequence): LNHDA, SQIVND. After removal of 4 bases from V and 3 bases from J, the junction retains 5 bases not matched to a gene. The CDR3, from cysteine to phenylalanine, totals 15 residues. The read is trimmed to its CDR3 DNA, 45 bases read in frame from base 1. This TCR was sampled from a girl aged 10-17 years with moderate ulcerative colitis. This sequence uses TRBV19 and TRBJ1-5; 8 central bases correspond to TRBD1. Sequencing used gut tissue. The CDR3 here reads CASSTRTGFNQPQHF. In nucleotides, the sequence is TGTGCCAGTAGTACCAGGACAGGGTTCAATCAGCCCCAGCATTTT.